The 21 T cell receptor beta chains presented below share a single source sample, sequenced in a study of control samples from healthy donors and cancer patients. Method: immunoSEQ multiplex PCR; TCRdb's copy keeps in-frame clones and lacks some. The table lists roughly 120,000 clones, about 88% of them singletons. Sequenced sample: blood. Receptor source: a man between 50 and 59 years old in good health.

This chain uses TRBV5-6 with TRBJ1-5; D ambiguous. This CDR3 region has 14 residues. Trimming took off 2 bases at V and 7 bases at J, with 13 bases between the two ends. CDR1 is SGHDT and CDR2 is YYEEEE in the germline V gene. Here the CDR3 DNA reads TGTGCCAGCAGCTTTTCCGGGGATCGACAGCCCCAGCATTTT. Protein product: CASSFSGDRQPQHF.

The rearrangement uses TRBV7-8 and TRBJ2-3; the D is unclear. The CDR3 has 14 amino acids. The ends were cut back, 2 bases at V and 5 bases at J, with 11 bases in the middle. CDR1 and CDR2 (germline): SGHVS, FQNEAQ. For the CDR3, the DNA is TGTGCCAGCAGCTTACTCTCGTCGGGAGATACGCAGTATTTT. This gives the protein CASSLLSSGDTQYF.

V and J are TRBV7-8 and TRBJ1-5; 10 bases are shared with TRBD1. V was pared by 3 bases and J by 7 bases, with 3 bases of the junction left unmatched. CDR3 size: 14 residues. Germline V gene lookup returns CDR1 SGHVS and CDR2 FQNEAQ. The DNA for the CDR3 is TGTGCCAGCAGCTTCGGGACAGGGGACCAGCCCCAGCATTTT. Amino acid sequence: CASSFGTGDQPQHF.

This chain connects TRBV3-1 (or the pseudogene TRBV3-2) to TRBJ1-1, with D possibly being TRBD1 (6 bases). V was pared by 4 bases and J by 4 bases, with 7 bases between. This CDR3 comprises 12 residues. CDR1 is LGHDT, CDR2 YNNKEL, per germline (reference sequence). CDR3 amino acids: CASSRRGTEAFF. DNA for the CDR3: TGTGCCAGCAGCCGCAGGGGCACTGAAGCTTTCTTT.

CDR3 in DNA: TGTGCCAGCAGCTTTTCCGGGGCGGGAAACACCATATATTTT. Protein sequence: CASSFSGAGNTIYF. The rearrangement joins TRBV11-2 to TRBJ1-3; tentatively, D is TRBD1 (5 bases). Germline values: CDR1 SGHAT, CDR2 FQNNGV. With 3 bases removed from V and 4 bases from J, the gap between germline ends came to 10 bases. The CDR3 runs 14 residues.

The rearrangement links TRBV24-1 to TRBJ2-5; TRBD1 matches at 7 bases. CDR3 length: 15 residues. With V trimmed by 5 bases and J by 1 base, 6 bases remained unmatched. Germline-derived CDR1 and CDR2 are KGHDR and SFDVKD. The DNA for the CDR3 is TGTGCCACCAGTGGGCCCGGGACAGCCCAAGAGACCCAGTACTTC. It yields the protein CATSGPGTAQETQYF.

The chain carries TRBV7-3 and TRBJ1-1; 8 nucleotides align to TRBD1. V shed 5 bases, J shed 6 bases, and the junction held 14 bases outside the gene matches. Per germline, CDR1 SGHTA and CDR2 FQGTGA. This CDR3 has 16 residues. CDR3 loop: CASSQYPRTGRAEAFF. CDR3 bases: TGTGCCAGCAGCCAATACCCGCGGACAGGGAGGGCTGAAGCTTTCTTT.

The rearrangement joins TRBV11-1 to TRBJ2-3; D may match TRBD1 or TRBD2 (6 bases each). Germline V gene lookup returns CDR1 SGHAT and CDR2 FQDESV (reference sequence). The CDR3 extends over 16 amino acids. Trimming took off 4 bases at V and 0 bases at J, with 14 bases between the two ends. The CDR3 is CASSSRGLTSTDTQYF. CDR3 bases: TGTGCCAGCAGCTCCAGGGGACTTACTAGCACAGATACGCAGTATTTT.

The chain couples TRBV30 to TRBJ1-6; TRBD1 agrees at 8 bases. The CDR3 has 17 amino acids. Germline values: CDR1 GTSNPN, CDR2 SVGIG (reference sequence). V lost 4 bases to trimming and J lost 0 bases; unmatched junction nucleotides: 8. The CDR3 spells CAWMRQGIGSYNSPLHF. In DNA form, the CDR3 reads TGTGCCTGGATGAGACAGGGGATCGGCTCCTATAATTCACCCCTCCACTTT.

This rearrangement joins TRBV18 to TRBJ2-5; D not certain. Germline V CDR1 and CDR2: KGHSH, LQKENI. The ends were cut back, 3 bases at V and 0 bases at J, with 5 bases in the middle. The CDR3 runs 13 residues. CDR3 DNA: TGTGCCAGCTCACCTCGAAACCAAGAGACCCAGTACTTC. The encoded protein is CASSPRNQETQYF.

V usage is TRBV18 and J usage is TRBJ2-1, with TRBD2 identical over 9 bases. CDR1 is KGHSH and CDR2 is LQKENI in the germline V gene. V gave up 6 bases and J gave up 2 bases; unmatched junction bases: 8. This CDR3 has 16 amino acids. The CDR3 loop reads CASSIASGVTYNEQFF. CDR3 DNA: TGTGCCAGCTCCATCGCTAGCGGGGTGACCTACAATGAGCAGTTCTTC.

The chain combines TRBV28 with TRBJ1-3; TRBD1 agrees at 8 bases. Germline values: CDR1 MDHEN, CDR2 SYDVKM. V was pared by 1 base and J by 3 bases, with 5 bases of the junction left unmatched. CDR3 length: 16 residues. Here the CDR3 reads CASSLSGTGGGNTIYF. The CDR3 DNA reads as TGTGCCAGCAGTTTATCTGGTACAGGGGGTGGAAACACCATATATTTT. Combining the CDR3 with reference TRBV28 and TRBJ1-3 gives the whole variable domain DVKVTQSSRYLVKRTGEKVFLECVQDMDHENMFWYRQDPGLGLRLIYFSYDVKMKEKGDIPEGYSVSREKKERFSLILESASTNQTSMYLCASSLSGTGGGNTIYFGEGSWLTVV.

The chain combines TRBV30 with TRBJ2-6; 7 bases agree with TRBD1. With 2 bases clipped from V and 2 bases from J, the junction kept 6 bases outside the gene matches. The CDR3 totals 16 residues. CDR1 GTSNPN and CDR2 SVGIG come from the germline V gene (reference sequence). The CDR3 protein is CAWSQGGVPGANVLTF. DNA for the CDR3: TGTGCCTGGAGTCAAGGGGGCGTCCCTGGGGCCAACGTCCTGACTTTC.

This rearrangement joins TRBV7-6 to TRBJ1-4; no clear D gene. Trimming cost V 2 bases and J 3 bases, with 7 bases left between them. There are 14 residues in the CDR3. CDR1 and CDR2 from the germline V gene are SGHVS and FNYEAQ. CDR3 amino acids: CASSLPGSNEKLFF. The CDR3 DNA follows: TGTGCCAGCAGCTTACCAGGTTCTAATGAAAAACTGTTTTTT.

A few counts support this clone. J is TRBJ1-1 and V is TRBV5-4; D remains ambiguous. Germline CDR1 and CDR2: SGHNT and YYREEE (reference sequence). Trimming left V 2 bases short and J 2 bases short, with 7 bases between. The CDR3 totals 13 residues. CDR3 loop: CASSLWQNTEAFF. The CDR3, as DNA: TGTGCCAGCAGCTTATGGCAAAACACTGAAGCTTTCTTT.

CDR3 in amino acids: CSVGARVDTGELFF. Here the CDR3 DNA reads TGCAGCGTGGGAGCTAGAGTAGACACCGGGGAGCTGTTTTTT. This chain uses TRBV29-1 with TRBJ2-2; tentatively, D is TRBD2 (5 bases). The V end was cut by 6 bases, the J end by 3 bases, with 14 bases between. Per germline, CDR1 SQVTM and CDR2 ANQGSEA. This CDR3 has 14 residues.

The CDR3 DNA is TGTGCCAGCAGCCTTGACAGGGGGAATGAGCAGTTCTTC. This codes for CASSLDRGNEQFF. The J gene is TRBJ2-1, the V gene TRBV7-8, with TRBD1 matching 9 bases. This CDR3 region has 13 residues. Losses at the gene ends were 5 bases for V and 7 bases for J; bases not matched to a gene: 3. Germline V gene data show CDR1 as SGHVS and CDR2 as FQNEAQ.

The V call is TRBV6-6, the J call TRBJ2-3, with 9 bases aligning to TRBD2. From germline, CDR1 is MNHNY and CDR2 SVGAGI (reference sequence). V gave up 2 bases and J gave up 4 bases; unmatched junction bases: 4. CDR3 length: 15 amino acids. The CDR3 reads CASSYGGLASDTQYF. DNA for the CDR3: TGTGCCAGCAGTTACGGGGGACTAGCTTCAGATACGCAGTATTTT.

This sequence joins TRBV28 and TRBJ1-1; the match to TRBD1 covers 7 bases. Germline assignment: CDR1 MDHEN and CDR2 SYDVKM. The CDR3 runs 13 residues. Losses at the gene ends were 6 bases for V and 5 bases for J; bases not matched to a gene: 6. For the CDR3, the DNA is TGTGCCAGCAGCCTTGACAGGGTGACTGAAGCTTTCTTT. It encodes CASSLDRVTEAFF.

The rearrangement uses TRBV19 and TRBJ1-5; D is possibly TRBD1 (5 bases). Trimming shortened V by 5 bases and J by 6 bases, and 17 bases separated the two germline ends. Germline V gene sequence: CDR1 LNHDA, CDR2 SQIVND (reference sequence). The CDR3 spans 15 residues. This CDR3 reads CASSEPLRGFQPQHF. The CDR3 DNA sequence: TGTGCCAGTAGTGAGCCGTTACGGGGGTTTCAGCCCCAGCATTTT. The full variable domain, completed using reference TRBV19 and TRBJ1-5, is DGGITQSPKYLFRKEGQNVTLSCEQNLNHDAMYWYRQDPGQGLRLIYYSQIVNDFQKGDIAEGYSVSREKKESFPLTVTSAQKNPTAFYLCASSEPLRGFQPQHFGDGTRLSIL.

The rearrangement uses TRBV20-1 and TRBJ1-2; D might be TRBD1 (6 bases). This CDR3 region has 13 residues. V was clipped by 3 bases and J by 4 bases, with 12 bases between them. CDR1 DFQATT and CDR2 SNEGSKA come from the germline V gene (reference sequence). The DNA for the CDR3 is TGCAGTGCTAGTATGGACAGACTCTATGGCTACACCTTC. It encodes CSASMDRLYGYTF.